These T cell receptor beta chains were read from a single sample in a study of T-cell memory formation after mild COVID-19. TCRdb fed the 5' RACE reads into MiXCR, producing one record per CDR3 protein. The sample consists of under 150,000 distinct CDR3 sequences, 20% to 25% of them appearing once. Sequenced input: PBMCs or a T cell subset sorted from them (not recorded which). The receptors derive from a man aged 18 to 30 who had mild COVID-19 (a few samples of this study predate the infection). Cell type and time point are not known. Both conserved end residues are part of each CDR3. Each record gives: V gene, J gene, CDR3 protein.

>TRBV5-6|TRBJ2-1
CASSHSGGYNEQFF
>TRBV9|TRBJ2-3
CASSVESSDTQYF
>TRBV7-9|TRBJ1-4
CASSPPGPNEKLFF
>TRBV7-9|TRBJ2-1
CASRTGTGLHEQFF
>TRBV6-2/TRBV6-3|TRBJ2-1
CASSYPLVRGNEQFF
>TRBV19|TRBJ1-5
CASSGTGGLNQPQHF
>TRBV29-1|TRBJ2-3
CSVDGTSGISSTDTQYF
>TRBV15|TRBJ1-6
CATSPDRGGSPLHF
>TRBV5-8|TRBJ1-2
CASSHLTGGANYGYTF
>TRBV4-1|TRBJ1-2
CASSQGGGSGYTF
>TRBV7-9|TRBJ1-1
CASSFPSRKPGTEAFF
>TRBV10-2|TRBJ2-7
CATLPPVAAVSYEQYF
>TRBV6-2/TRBV6-3|TRBJ2-7
CASSEVLGEQYF
>TRBV27|TRBJ2-1
CASSPDYPGYEQFF
>TRBV20-1|TRBJ1-5
CSARVVGVGKSNQPQHF
>TRBV6-5|TRBJ1-2
CASSYLAAGEDGYTF
>TRBV7-8|TRBJ2-2
CASSLSPSNDFAGNTGELFF
>TRBV27|TRBJ2-7
CASSLGGSTYEQYF
>TRBV12-3/TRBV12-4|TRBJ2-5
CASTPGLSIETQYF
>TRBV29-1|TRBJ1-2
CSVVDVGEPNGYTF
>TRBV4-1|TRBJ2-1
CASSQSGGSYNEQFF
>TRBV7-2|TRBJ2-2
CASSPQAGGSGELFF
>TRBV4-1|TRBJ2-7
CASSQEGPGRSYEQYF
>TRBV7-9|TRBJ2-7
CASNLGRGVEQYF
>TRBV6-5|TRBJ1-2
CASSEQELYGYTF
>TRBV9|TRBJ2-4
CASSVATGGGENIQYF
>TRBV27|TRBJ2-3
CASSSLVGPGTDTQYF
>TRBV24-1|TRBJ2-2
CATSDYTQGEGTGELFF
>TRBV11-2|TRBJ2-2
CASSHTLTGNTGELFF
>TRBV7-9|TRBJ2-1
CASRIAGGVGEQFF
>TRBV12-3/TRBV12-4|TRBJ2-3
CASTIGDTQYF
>TRBV6-5|TRBJ1-4
CASSYSTVRGFREKLFF
>TRBV9|TRBJ2-1
CASSVEETPVWGEQFF
>TRBV7-9|TRBJ2-1
CASSFPSGSYNEQFF
>TRBV7-9|TRBJ1-1
CASSADRGLLNTEAFF
>TRBV21-1|TRBJ1-6
CASSRDQRQTNSPLHF
>TRBV5-1|TRBJ2-6
CASSLESGGFSGANVLTF
>TRBV4-1|TRBJ2-7
CASSQLPGQGPYEQYF
>TRBV7-9|TRBJ1-1
CASSLVILAEAFF
>TRBV7-2|TRBJ2-7
CASSLELTAVYEQYF
>TRBV12-3/TRBV12-4|TRBJ2-1
CASTPDLGLAVHNEQFF
>TRBV29-1|TRBJ1-2
CSVEGWISKYYGYTF
>TRBV10-3|TRBJ2-2
CAISERGQGLRELFF
>TRBV5-1|TRBJ2-7
CASSLSDRLDEQYF
>TRBV7-9|TRBJ2-7
CASRPVGPAEQYF
>TRBV12-3/TRBV12-4|TRBJ2-1
CASSWSRGLQFF
>TRBV6-1|TRBJ2-5
CASSDETSRPYQETQYF
>TRBV10-3|TRBJ2-5
CAISARGDVRETQYF
>TRBV20-1|TRBJ2-3
CSAKNWTVPDTQYF
>TRBV29-1|TRBJ2-3
CSVSGTGGTDTQYF
>TRBV7-9|TRBJ2-7
CASSPTVNYEQYF
>TRBV18|TRBJ2-5
CASSPNPGHVETQYF
>TRBV7-6|TRBJ2-7
CASRLRQETGEQYF
>TRBV6-5|TRBJ1-1
CASSRPNTEAFF
>TRBV7-9|TRBJ2-3
CASSLVVTTDTQYF
>TRBV6-5|TRBJ1-1
CASSQGPIEAFF
>TRBV18|TRBJ2-2
CASSAGTLNTGELFF
>TRBV19|TRBJ2-5
CASSDRGQEETQYF